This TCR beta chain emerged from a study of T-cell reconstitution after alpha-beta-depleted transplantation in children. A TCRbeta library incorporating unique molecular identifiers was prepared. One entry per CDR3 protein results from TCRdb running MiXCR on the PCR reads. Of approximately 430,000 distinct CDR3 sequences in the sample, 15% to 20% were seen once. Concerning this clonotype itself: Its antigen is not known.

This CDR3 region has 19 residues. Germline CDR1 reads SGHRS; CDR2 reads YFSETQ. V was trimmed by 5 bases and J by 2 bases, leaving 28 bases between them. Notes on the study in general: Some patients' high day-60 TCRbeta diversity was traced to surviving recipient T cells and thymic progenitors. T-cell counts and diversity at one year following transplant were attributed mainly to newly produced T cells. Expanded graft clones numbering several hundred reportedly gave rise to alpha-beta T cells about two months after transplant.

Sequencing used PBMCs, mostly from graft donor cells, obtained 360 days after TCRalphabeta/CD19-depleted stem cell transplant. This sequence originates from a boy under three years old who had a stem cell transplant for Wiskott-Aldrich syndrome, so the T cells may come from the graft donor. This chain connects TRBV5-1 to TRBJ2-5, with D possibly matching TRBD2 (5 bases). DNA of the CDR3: TGCGCCAGCAGTTTCGAGGGTAAAGGGTCCATTATCTTGCAAGAGACCCAGTACTTC. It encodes CASSFEGKGSIILQETQYF.